This TCR beta chain stems from a study of patients and donors after allogeneic stem cell transplantation (dated by TCRdb to between 2020 and 2021). CDR1 and CDR2, per the germline V gene (reference sequence), are MNHEY and SMNVEV. There are 14 amino acids in the CDR3, from cysteine to phenylalanine inclusive. Of all the DNA, just the CDR3 is kept, 42 bases in frame from base 1. For this chain, trimming is 5 bases at the V end and 6 bases at the J end, and the number of junction bases without a gene match is 6. Receptor amplification or capture employed RT-PCR. TCRdb records NextSeq 550 as the sequencer. TCRdb's own reprocessing of the public reads used fastp at Q25 and MiXCR and kept productive beta chains. Each CDR3 protein gets just one entry, which takes the most common genes and DNA from the rows behind it. Across this sample there are some 880,000 distinct CDR3 sequences, with 18% seen only once. Clones ranked in the top ten supply 5% to 7.5% of the sample.

This clonotype was recorded a few times. Its antigen has not been determined. Base qualities are not provided; no much larger clone lies one nucleotide away. In this chain, TRBV27 is recombined with TRBJ2-1; the junction holds 8 bases that match TRBD2. Sample: blood, either unsorted or a sorted T cell fraction (not recorded which). The receptor's source is a human donor who was either an allogeneic HSCT recipient or a stem cell or donor lymphocyte infusion donor (not recorded which). It is not recorded whose cells these are; they may come from a transplant donor. The DNA reads as follows: TGTGCCAGCAGTGTCGGGACTAGTCCCAATGAGCAGTTCTTC. It translates as CASSVGTSPNEQFF.